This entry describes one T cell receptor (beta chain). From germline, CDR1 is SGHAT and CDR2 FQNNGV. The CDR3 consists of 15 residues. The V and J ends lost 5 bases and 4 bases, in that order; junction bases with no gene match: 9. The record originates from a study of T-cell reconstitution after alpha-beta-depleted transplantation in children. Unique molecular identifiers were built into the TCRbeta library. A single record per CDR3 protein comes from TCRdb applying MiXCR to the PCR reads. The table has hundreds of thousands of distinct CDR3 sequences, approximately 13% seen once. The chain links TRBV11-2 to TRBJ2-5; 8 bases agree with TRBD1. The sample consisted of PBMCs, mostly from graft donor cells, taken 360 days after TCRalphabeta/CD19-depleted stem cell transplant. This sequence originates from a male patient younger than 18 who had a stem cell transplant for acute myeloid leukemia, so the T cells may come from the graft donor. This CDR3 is CASSPRGQGGETQYF. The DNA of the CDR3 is TGTGCCAGCAGCCCCCGTGGACAGGGAGGAGAGACCCAGTACTTC. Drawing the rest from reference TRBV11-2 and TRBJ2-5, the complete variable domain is EAGVAQSPRYKIIEKRQSVAFWCNPISGHATLYWYQQILGQGPKLLIQFQNNGVVDDSQLPKDRFSAERLKGVDSTLKIQPAKLEDSAVYLCASSPRGQGGETQYFGPGTRLLVL.